The 26 T cell receptor beta chains listed next were all sequenced from one sample in a study of shared T cell receptors in the human thymus. The method was immunoSEQ multiplex PCR; TCRdb's version includes in-frame clones alone and lacks a portion of them. The table records 550,000 to 800,000 clones, around 85% of them present only once. The same data also went into a second study, on human thymus T cells.

What was sequenced was thymocytes. The receptors here all came from a girl under three years old with a congenital heart defect.

This clone was seen a single time. The chain has TRBV13 and TRBJ2-3; no reliable D call. CDR1 is PRHDT and CDR2 is FYEKMQ in the germline V gene (reference sequence). This CDR3 contains 14 residues. V was shortened by 5 bases and J by 0 bases, with 9 bases between the two germline ends. CDR3 sequence (DNA): TGTGCCAGCAGCCCCCCCCTTAGCACAGATACGCAGTATTTT. It translates to CASSPPLSTDTQYF.

Here the CDR3 reads CATLRDRGQETQYF. The CDR3 nucleotides are TGTGCCACCCTCCGGGACAGGGGTCAAGAGACCCAGTACTTC. This chain uses TRBV6-6 with TRBJ2-5; 10 bases are a match to TRBD1. V lost 10 bases to trimming and J lost 2 bases; unmatched junction nucleotides: 7. Germline V gene lookup returns CDR1 MNHNY and CDR2 SVGAGI (reference sequence). The CDR3 is made up of 14 amino acids.

The CDR3 is CASSEEVQGTTYEQYF. CDR3 nucleotide sequence: TGTGCCAGCAGTGAAGAGGTCCAGGGGACAACCTACGAGCAGTACTTC. This chain uses TRBV2 with TRBJ2-7, with a possible D match to TRBD1 (6 bases). The V and J ends lost 1 base and 2 bases respectively, with 15 bases between them. This CDR3 contains 16 residues. Germline CDR1 reads SNHLY; CDR2 reads FYNNEI.

J is TRBJ2-5 and V is TRBV15; D may be TRBD2 (7 bases). CDR1 is LNHNV, CDR2 YYDKDF, per germline (reference sequence). Trimming removed 0 bases at V and 0 bases at J, with 20 bases between. The CDR3 is 19 residues long. The CDR3: CATSREGWRGLPYQETQYF. In nucleotides, the CDR3 is TGTGCCACCAGCAGAGAGGGGTGGCGGGGGCTCCCGTACCAAGAGACCCAGTACTTC.

The V gene is TRBV2, the J gene TRBJ2-5; D possibly corresponds to TRBD2 (6 bases). V gave up 5 bases and J gave up 4 bases, with 11 bases separating them. The CDR3 extends over 13 amino acids. CDR1 SNHLY and CDR2 FYNNEI come from the germline V gene. CDR3 sequence (DNA): TGTGCCAGCAGTCTGGGGGGTGGAGAGACCCAGTACTTC. It codes for CASSLGGGETQYF. The full variable domain, its missing parts supplied by reference TRBV2 and TRBJ2-5, is EPEVTQTPSHQVTQMGQEVILRCVPISNHLYFYWYRQILGQKVEFLVSFYNNEISEKSEIFDDQFSVERPDGSNFTLKIRSTKLEDSAMYFCASSLGGGETQYFGPGTRLLVL.

The rearrangement joins TRBV28 to TRBJ1-3; D uncertain. The ends were cut back, 7 bases at V and 2 bases at J, with 18 bases in the middle. The CDR3 sequence is 16 residues long. Per germline, CDR1 MDHEN and CDR2 SYDVKM. In DNA form, the CDR3 reads TGTGCCAGCAATCGAGCCTCGGAGGTTACTGGAAACACCATATATTTT. Its protein product is CASNRASEVTGNTIYF.

The chain employs TRBV10-1 and TRBJ1-5, with D perhaps TRBD1 (5 bases). V lost 8 bases, J lost 6 bases, and 14 bases lay in between. The germline CDR1 and CDR2 sequences are WNHNN and SYGVQD (reference sequence). The CDR3 is 13 amino acids. The chain's CDR3 is CASGGKGSQPQHF. In DNA form, the CDR3 reads TGCGCCAGCGGAGGGAAGGGGAGTCAGCCCCAGCATTTT.

V and J are TRBV15 and TRBJ1-5, with 7 bases fitting TRBD1. The V gene end was trimmed by 0 bases and the J gene end by 2 bases; junction bases not matched to a gene: 1. CDR3 length equals 15 residues. The germline gives CDR1 LNHNV, CDR2 YYDKDF (reference sequence). The CDR3 spells CATSREGTGNQPQHF. As DNA, the CDR3 is TGTGCCACCAGCAGAGAGGGGACAGGCAATCAGCCCCAGCATTTT.

V usage is TRBV5-4 and J usage is TRBJ1-2; D is unresolved. The CDR3 runs 14 residues. CDR1 is SGHNT and CDR2 is YYREEE in the germline V gene (reference sequence). The V gene lost 3 bases and the J gene lost 5 bases, with 14 bases spanning the gap. CDR3 amino acids: CASSYTDTTYGYTF. The DNA of the CDR3 is TGTGCCAGCAGCTATACGGATACTACTTATGGCTACACCTTC.

To note about this clone: One end of the junction varies from germline; a read error may be responsible. V is TRBV30 and J is TRBJ1-2; tentatively, D is TRBD1 (5 bases). The germline gives CDR1 GTSNPN, CDR2 SVGIG (reference sequence). The CDR3 totals 9 residues. The CDR3 DNA is TGTGCCTGGAGTGTACTCGGGGGCTTC. The encoded protein is CAWSVLGGF. The complete variable domain, with remaining parts taken from reference TRBV30 and TRBJ1-2, reads SQTIHQWPATLVQPVGSPLSLECTVEGTSNPNLYWYRQAAGRGLQLLFYSVGIGQISSEVPQNLSASRPQDRQFILSSKKLLLSDSGFYLCAWSVLGGFGSGTRLTVV.

The V call is TRBV4-1, the J call TRBJ2-7, with TRBD2 as a possible D gene (5 bases). Germline lookup yields CDR1 MGHRA and CDR2 YSYEKL. The CDR3 is 13 amino acids. V lost 4 bases and J lost 4, with 11 bases in between. In DNA, the CDR3 is TGCGCCAGCAGCCCCCAAGCGGCATACGAGCAGTACTTC. Amino acid sequence: CASSPQAAYEQYF.

The rearrangement uses TRBV28 and TRBJ1-2; 10 bases agree with TRBD1. This CDR3 has 17 residues. In germline, CDR1 is MDHEN, CDR2 SYDVKM. J was trimmed by 3 bases and V by 3 bases; bases with no gene match: 10. In DNA, the CDR3 is TGTGCCAGCAGTTTGCGGGACAGGGGTAGTTCGGACTATGGCTACACCTTC. Amino acid sequence: CASSLRDRGSSDYGYTF.

The CDR3 region has the DNA TGCGCCAGCAGCCAAGATGCCGCTCTAGGGGCTACGGGCTACACCTTC. Amino acid sequence: CASSQDAALGATGYTF. The chain couples TRBV4-1 to TRBJ1-2, with D possibly TRBD1 on 5 matching bases. The CDR3 totals 16 residues. CDR1 and CDR2 (germline): MGHRA, YSYEKL. Trimming took off 0 bases at V and 8 bases at J, with 19 bases between the two ends.

Only a few counts were recorded for this clone. The chain combines TRBV6-5 with TRBJ1-2; 8 bases are a match to TRBD1. Trimming removed 6 bases from V and 5 bases from J; junction bases left unmatched: 5. Looked up from germline, CDR1 is MNHEY and CDR2 is SVGAGI. This CDR3 region has 13 residues. This chain's CDR3 is CASRRQGLYGYTF. CDR3 sequence (DNA): TGTGCCAGCAGGCGACAGGGGCTGTATGGCTACACCTTC.

Here the CDR3 reads CASSVDQPQGYSGNTIYF. CDR3 nucleotide sequence: TGTGCCAGCAGCGTAGATCAGCCACAGGGCTACTCTGGAAACACCATATATTTT. This sequence joins TRBV9 and TRBJ1-3, with D perhaps TRBD1 (6 bases). Germline CDR1 SGDLS, CDR2 YYNGEE. The CDR3 runs 18 residues. V was shortened by 0 bases and J by 0 bases, with 16 bases between the two germline ends.

Points on this clone: The junction shows a germline mismatch at one end, possibly a read error. The chain uses TRBV4-1 and TRBJ1-4; D uncertain. Germline CDR1 and CDR2: MGHRA and YSYEKL. The CDR3 is 19 residues long. In nucleotides, the CDR3 is TGCGCCAGCAGCGAAGAGGGTGTTGGTGCGGCGCGGGCTAATGAAAAACTGTTTTTT. Its protein is CASSEEGVGAARANEKLFF.

The chain links TRBV30 to TRBJ1-2, with D tentatively TRBD1 (5 bases). There are 14 residues in the CDR3. Germline V gene data show CDR1 as GTSNPN and CDR2 as SVGIG (reference sequence). With 2 bases removed from V and 7 bases from J, the gap between germline ends came to 17 bases. CDR3 in amino acids: CAWSSRGRRSGYTF. The CDR3 DNA is TGTGCCTGGAGTTCTAGGGGAAGGCGTTCTGGCTACACCTTC.

This clone was seen once. The chain joins TRBV9 to TRBJ1-2, with D maybe TRBD1 (6 bases). The CDR3 is 15 residues long. V lost 6 bases to trimming and J lost 4 bases, with 19 bases between them. Germline V gene lookup returns CDR1 SGDLS and CDR2 YYNGEE. CDR3 in DNA: TGTGCCAGCAACCCAAATACAGGGTCCCCCTATGGCTACACCTTC. This translates into CASNPNTGSPYGYTF.

This clone showed up just once. The J gene is TRBJ2-1, the V gene TRBV9, with 7 bases that match TRBD2. This CDR3 contains 15 residues. Looked up from germline, CDR1 is SGDLS and CDR2 is YYNGEE. The junction had 3 bases not matched to a gene; V was cut back by 3 bases and J by 0 bases. The CDR3 region is CASSASGSSYNEQFF. Written as DNA, the CDR3 is TGTGCCAGCAGCGCTAGCGGCAGCTCCTACAATGAGCAGTTCTTC.

V and J are TRBV5-1 and TRBJ1-4; no clear D. V gave up 2 bases and J gave up 4 bases, with 9 bases separating them. The length of the CDR3 is 14 residues. CDR1 and CDR2 from the germline V gene are SGHRS and YFSETQ. The CDR3 is CASSFGRLNEKLFF. The CDR3 DNA follows: TGCGCCAGCAGCTTTGGCAGGCTTAATGAAAAACTGTTTTTT.

The chain carries TRBV29-1 and TRBJ2-1; TRBD2 agrees at 8 bases. The germline gives CDR1 SQVTM, CDR2 ANQGSEA. J lost 10 bases, V lost 3 bases, and 11 bases had no gene match. The CDR3 contains 14 residues. The CDR3 DNA reads TGCAGCGTTGAGGGTAGCGGGACCCGCGGGGAGCAGTTCTTC. Encoded protein: CSVEGSGTRGEQFF.

V gene TRBV15 combines with J gene TRBJ1-2, with D perhaps matching TRBD1 (5 bases). There are 17 residues in the CDR3. V was shortened by 3 bases and J by 1 base, with 18 bases between the two germline ends. Germline V lookup: CDR1 LNHNV, CDR2 YYDKDF (reference sequence). CDR3 coding DNA: TGTGCCACCAGCAGGGTTCCAAAAGAGGGACTTAACTATGGCTACACCTTC. It specifies CATSRVPKEGLNYGYTF.

The chain joins TRBV5-1 to TRBJ2-5; TRBD1 is a possible D gene (5 bases). The CDR3 loop spans 13 amino acids. Between the trimmed V and J ends, which lost 0 bases and 3 bases, there was a span of 6 bases. CDR1 is SGHRS and CDR2 is YFSETQ in the germline V gene. CDR3 in DNA: TGCGCCAGCAGCTTGGCCAGGGAAGAGACCCAGTACTTC. It specifies CASSLAREETQYF.

The DNA of the CDR3 is TGTGCCAGCAGTGAAGAACCCGGGACAGGCAGAGACCACGAGCAGTACTTC. Protein product: CASSEEPGTGRDHEQYF. The chain is built from TRBV6-1 and TRBJ2-7; 8 bases are shared with TRBD1. The CDR3 totals 17 residues. With V trimmed by 1 base and J by 5 bases, 13 bases remained unmatched. Germline CDR1 MNHNS, CDR2 SASEGT.

The rearrangement joins TRBV14 to TRBJ1-1; D gene uncertain. Germline V gives CDR1 SGHDN, CDR2 FVKESK. This CDR3 is built from 14 residues. Trimming removed 0 bases from V and 3 bases from J, with 8 bases in between. CDR3 protein: CASSQDSEDTEAFF. Here the CDR3 DNA reads TGTGCCAGCAGCCAAGACAGCGAGGACACTGAAGCTTTCTTT. Full variable domain (remainder filled in from reference TRBV14 and TRBJ1-1): EAGVTQFPSHSVIEKGQTVTLRCDPISGHDNLYWYRRVMGKEIKFLLHFVKESKQDESGMPNNRFLAERTGGTYSTLKVQPAELEDSGVYFCASSQDSEDTEAFFGQGTRLTVV.

This chain uses TRBV9 with TRBJ2-1, with 7 nucleotides matching TRBD2. Germline loops: CDR1 SGDLS, CDR2 YYNGEE. The junction had 3 bases not matched to a gene; V was cut back by 0 bases and J by 12 bases. The CDR3 is 12 amino acids. CDR3: CASSVAGGSQFF. CDR3 bases: TGTGCCAGCAGCGTAGCCGGGGGGTCGCAGTTCTTC.